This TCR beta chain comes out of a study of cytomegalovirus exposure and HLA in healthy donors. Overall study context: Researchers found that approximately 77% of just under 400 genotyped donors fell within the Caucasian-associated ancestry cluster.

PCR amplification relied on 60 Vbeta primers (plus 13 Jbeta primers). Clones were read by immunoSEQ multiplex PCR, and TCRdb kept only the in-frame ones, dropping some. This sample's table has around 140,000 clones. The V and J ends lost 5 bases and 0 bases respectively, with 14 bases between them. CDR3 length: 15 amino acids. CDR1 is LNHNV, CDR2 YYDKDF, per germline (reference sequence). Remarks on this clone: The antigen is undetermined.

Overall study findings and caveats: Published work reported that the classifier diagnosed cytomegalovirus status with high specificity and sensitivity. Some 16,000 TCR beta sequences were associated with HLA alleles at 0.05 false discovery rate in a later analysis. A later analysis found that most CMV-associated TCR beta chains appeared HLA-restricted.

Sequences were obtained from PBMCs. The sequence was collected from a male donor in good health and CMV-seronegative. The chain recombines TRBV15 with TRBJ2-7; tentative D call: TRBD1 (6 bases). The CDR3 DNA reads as TGTGCCACCAGCCGAAACAGGGATAGCTCCTACGAGCAGTACTTC. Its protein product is CATSRNRDSSYEQYF.